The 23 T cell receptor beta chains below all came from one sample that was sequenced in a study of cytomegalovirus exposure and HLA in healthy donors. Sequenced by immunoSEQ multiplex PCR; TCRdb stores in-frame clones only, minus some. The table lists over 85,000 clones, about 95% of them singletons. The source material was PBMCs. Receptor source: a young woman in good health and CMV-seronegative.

The CDR3 region is CSATDNSNQPQHF. The CDR3 nucleotides are TGCAGCGCTACAGATAATAGCAATCAGCCCCAGCATTTT. The rearrangement joins TRBV29-1 to TRBJ1-5; D not resolved. Between the trimmed V and J ends, which lost 7 bases and 0 bases, there was a span of 10 bases. The germline V gene encodes CDR1 SQVTM and CDR2 ANQGSEA. The CDR3 spans 13 residues. The entire variable domain, with the rest obtained from reference TRBV29-1 and TRBJ1-5, is as follows: SAVISQKPSRDICQRGTSLTIQCQVDSQVTMMFWYRQQPGQSLTLIATANQGSEATYESGFVIDKFPISRPNLTFSTLTVSNMSPEDSSIYLCSATDNSNQPQHFGDGTRLSIL.

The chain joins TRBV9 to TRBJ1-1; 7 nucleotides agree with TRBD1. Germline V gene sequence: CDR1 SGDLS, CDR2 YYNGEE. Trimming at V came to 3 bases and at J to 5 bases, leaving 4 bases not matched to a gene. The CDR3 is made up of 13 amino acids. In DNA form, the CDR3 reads TGTGCCAGCAGCGGATTACAGGGGACTGAAGCTTTCTTT. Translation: CASSGLQGTEAFF. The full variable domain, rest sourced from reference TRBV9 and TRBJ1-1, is DSGVTQTPKHLITATGQRVTLRCSPRSGDLSVYWYQQSLDQGLQFLIQYYNGEERAKGNILERFSAQQFPDLHSELNLSSLELGDSALYFCASSGLQGTEAFFGQGTRLTVV.

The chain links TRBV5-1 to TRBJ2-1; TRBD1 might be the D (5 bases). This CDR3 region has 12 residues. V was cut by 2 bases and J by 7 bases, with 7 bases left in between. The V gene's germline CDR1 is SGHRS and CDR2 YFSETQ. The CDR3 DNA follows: TGCGCCAGCAGCTTTAGGGGAAATGAGCAGTTCTTC. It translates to CASSFRGNEQFF.

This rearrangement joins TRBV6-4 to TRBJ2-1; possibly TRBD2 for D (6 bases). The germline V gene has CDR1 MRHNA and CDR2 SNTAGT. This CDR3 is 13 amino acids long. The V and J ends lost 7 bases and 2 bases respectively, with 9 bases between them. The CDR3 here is CASNPGAYNEQFF. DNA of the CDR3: TGTGCCAGCAACCCGGGGGCCTACAATGAGCAGTTCTTC.

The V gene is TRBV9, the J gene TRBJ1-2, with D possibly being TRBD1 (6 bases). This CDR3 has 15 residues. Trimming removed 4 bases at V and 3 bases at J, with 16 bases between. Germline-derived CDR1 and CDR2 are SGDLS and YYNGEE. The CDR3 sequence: CASSLGLQGDYGYTF. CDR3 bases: TGTGCCAGCAGCCTCGGGTTACAGGGAGACTATGGCTACACCTTC.

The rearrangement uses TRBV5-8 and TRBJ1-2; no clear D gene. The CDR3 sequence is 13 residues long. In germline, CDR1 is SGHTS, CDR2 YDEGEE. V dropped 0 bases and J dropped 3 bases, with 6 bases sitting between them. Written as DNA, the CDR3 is TGTGCCAGCAGCTTGGACAGAGACTATGGCTACACCTTC. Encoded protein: CASSLDRDYGYTF.

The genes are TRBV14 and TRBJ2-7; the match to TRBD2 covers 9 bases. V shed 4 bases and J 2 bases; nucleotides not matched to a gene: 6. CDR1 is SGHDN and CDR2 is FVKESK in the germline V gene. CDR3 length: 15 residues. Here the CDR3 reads CASSRSGSVAYEQYF. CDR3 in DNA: TGTGCCAGCAGCCGTAGCGGGAGCGTCGCCTACGAGCAGTACTTC.

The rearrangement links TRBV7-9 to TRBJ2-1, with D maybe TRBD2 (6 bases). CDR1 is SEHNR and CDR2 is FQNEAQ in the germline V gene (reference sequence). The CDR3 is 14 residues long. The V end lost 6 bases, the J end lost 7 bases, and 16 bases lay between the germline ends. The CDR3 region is CASSLRDFTNEQFF. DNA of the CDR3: TGTGCCAGCAGTCTCCGGGACTTTACTAATGAGCAGTTCTTC.

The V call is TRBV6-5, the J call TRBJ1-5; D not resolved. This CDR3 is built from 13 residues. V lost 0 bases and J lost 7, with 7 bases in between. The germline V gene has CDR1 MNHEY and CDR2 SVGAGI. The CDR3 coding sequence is TGTGCCAGCAGTTACTCCCCCCAGCAGCCCCAGCATTTT. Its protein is CASSYSPQQPQHF.

The CDR3 region is CASSEAKASGGYEQYF. The CDR3, as DNA: TGTGCCAGCAGTGAAGCGAAGGCTAGCGGGGGCTACGAGCAGTACTTC. The V gene is TRBV2, the J gene TRBJ2-7; TRBD2 matches 10 bases. CDR3 length equals 16 residues. V shed 0 bases and J 3 bases; nucleotides not matched to a gene: 5. Germline-derived CDR1 and CDR2 are SNHLY and FYNNEI.

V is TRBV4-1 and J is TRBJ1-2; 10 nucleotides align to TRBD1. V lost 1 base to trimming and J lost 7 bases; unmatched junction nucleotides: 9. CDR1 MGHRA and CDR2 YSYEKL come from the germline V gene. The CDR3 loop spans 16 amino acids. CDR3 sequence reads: CASSQVPGQGKAGYTF. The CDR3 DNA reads TGCGCCAGCAGCCAAGTCCCGGGACAGGGGAAGGCTGGCTACACCTTC.

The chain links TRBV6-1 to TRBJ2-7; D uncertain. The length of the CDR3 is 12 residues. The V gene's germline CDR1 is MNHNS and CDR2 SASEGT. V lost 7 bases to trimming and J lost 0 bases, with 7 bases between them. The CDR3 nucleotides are TGTGCCAGCATGGGCAGCTCCTACGAGCAGTACTTC. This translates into CASMGSSYEQYF.

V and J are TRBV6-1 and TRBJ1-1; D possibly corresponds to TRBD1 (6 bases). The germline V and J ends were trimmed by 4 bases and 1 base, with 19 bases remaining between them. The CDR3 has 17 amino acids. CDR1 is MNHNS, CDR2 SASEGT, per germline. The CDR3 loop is CASSGVRGTSGNTEAFF. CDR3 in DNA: TGTGCCAGCAGTGGGGTTAGGGGGACGTCTGGGAACACTGAAGCTTTCTTT.

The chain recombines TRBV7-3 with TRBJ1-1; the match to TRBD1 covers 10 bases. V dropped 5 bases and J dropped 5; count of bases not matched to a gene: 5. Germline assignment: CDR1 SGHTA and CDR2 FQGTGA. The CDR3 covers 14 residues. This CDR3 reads CASSTQDRGTEAFF. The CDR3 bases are TGTGCCAGCAGCACTCAGGACAGGGGGACTGAAGCTTTCTTT.

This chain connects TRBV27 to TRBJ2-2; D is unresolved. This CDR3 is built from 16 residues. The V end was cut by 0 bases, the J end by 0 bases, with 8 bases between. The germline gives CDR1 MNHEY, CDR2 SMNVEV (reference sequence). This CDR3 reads CASSLSAAANTGELFF. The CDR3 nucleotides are TGTGCCAGCAGTTTATCGGCCGCCGCGAACACCGGGGAGCTGTTTTTT.

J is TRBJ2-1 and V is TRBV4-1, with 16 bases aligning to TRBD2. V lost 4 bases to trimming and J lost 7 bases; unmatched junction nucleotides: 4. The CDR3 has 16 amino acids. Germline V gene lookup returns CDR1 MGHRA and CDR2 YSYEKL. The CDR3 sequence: CASSRGLAGGNNEQFF. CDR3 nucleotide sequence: TGCGCCAGCAGCCGGGGACTAGCGGGGGGGAATAATGAGCAGTTCTTC.

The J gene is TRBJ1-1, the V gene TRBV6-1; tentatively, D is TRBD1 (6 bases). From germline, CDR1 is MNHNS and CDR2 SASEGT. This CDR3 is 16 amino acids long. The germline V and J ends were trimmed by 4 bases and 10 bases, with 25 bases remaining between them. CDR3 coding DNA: TGTGCCAGCAGTGGCCGGGACAAGGAATATACTCGTCGAGCTTTCTTT. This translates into CASSGRDKEYTRRAFF.

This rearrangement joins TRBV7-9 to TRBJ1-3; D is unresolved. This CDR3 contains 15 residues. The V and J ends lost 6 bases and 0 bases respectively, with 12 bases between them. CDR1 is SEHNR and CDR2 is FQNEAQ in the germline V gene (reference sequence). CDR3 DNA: TGTGCCAGCAGATTGAGCGGGGACTCTGGAAACACCATATATTTT. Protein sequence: CASRLSGDSGNTIYF.

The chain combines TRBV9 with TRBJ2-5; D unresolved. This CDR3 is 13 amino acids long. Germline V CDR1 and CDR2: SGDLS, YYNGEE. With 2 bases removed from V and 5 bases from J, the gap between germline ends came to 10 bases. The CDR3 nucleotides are TGTGCCAGCAGCGTTCTAGGTGATGAGACCCAGTACTTC. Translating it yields CASSVLGDETQYF.

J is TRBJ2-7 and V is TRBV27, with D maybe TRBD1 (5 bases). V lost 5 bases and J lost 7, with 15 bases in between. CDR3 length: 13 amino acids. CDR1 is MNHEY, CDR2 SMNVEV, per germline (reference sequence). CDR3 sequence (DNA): TGTGCCAGCAGTCGGTACTCTCCAGGGGAGCAGTACTTC. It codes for CASSRYSPGEQYF.

The CDR3 DNA reads TGCGCCAGCAGCTTAGAAAGGGGGCTAAACAATGAGCAGTTCTTC. It yields the protein CASSLERGLNNEQFF. The chain uses TRBV5-1 and TRBJ2-1; 7 bases are a match to TRBD1. V lost 2 bases, J lost 5 bases, and 7 bases stayed unmatched. Germline V lookup: CDR1 SGHRS, CDR2 YFSETQ. The CDR3 loop spans 15 amino acids.

The DNA for the CDR3 is TGTGCCAGCAGCCTTAACCGACTAGCGGCCACAGATACGCAGTATTTT. It yields the protein CASSLNRLAATDTQYF. V usage is TRBV7-2 and J usage is TRBJ2-3, with TRBD2 identical over 9 bases. J gave up 2 bases and V 5 bases, and 8 bases lay outside the gene matches. This CDR3 comprises 16 residues. Germline CDR1 and CDR2: SGHTA and FQGNSA. Variable domain in full (rest from reference TRBV7-2 and TRBJ2-3): GAGVSQSPSNKVTEKGKDVELRCDPISGHTALYWYRQSLGQGLEFLIYFQGNSAPDKSGLPSDRFSAERTGGSVSTLTIQRTQQEDSAVYLCASSLNRLAATDTQYFGPGTRLTVL.

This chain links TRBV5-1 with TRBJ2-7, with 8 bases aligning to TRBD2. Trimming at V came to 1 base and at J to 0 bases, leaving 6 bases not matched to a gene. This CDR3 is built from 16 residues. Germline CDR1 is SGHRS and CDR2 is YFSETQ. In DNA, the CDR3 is TGCGCCAGCAGCTTGCGGGTAGCGGGGCCCTCCTACGAGCAGTACTTC. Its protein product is CASSLRVAGPSYEQYF.